The present T cell receptor beta chain was sequenced within a study of memory B cells and T cells in multiple sclerosis. Remarks on this clone: Antigen: not known.

Stimulus-free culture yielded autoproliferating CFSE-dim and non-proliferating CFSE-high T cells, each sequenced separately. Replicate wells were pooled after less than eight days of stimulus-free culture of 5x10^7 CFSE-labeled PBMCs. CFSE at roughly 0.45 uM labeled the PBMCs, which were then cultured unstimulated. This table comes from immunoSEQ multiplex PCR, and its TCRdb copy is limited to in-frame clones, with some not included. The data contain 25,000 to 35,000 clones, more than 75% of them seen just once; the ten biggest clones take up roughly 2.5%. Germline lookup yields CDR1 WNHNN and CDR2 SYGVQD (reference sequence). After removal of 10 bases from V and 5 bases from J, the junction contained 14 bases not matched to a gene. CDR3 size: 16 residues.

The rearrangement uses TRBV10-1 and TRBJ2-1; 10 bases are shared with TRBD2. What was sequenced was PBMCs from blood kept in culture. This clonotype was sampled from a human donor with multiple sclerosis. The CDR3 here is CATRLTGTSAHNEQFF. Here the CDR3 DNA reads TGCGCCACCAGGCTCACCGGGACTAGCGCCCACAATGAGCAGTTCTTC.